Below are 27 T cell receptor beta chains sequenced from a single sample in a study of cytomegalovirus exposure and HLA in healthy donors. 13 Jbeta primers and 60 Vbeta primers were used for the PCR. Assay: immunoSEQ multiplex PCR; the TCRdb copy retains only in-frame clones and omits some. The data show under 150,000 clones, around 79% seen once. The sample was PBMCs. Receptors originate from a female donor in good health and CMV-seronegative.

The rearrangement uses TRBV7-9 and TRBJ2-3; TRBD2 matches at 15 bases. The CDR3 runs 18 residues. Germline V lookup: CDR1 SEHNR, CDR2 FQNEAQ (reference sequence). V lost 5 bases to trimming and J lost 2 bases; unmatched junction nucleotides: 8. CDR3 DNA sequence: TGTGCCAGCAGCCCAGGGACTAGCGGGAGGTACTTCACAGATACGCAGTATTTT. It translates to CASSPGTSGRYFTDTQYF.

This chain uses TRBV5-1 with TRBJ1-1; D gene ambiguous. V gave up 3 bases and J gave up 4 bases, with 13 bases separating them. Germline V gene sequence: CDR1 SGHRS, CDR2 YFSETQ. CDR3 length: 14 residues. CDR3 sequence: CASSSPSVSTEAFF. The CDR3 DNA sequence: TGCGCCAGCAGCTCCCCGAGTGTAAGCACTGAAGCTTTCTTT. The whole variable domain, remainder taken from reference TRBV5-1 and TRBJ1-1, is KAGVTQTPRYLIKTRGQQVTLSCSPISGHRSVSWYQQTPGQGLQFLFEYFSETQRNKGNFPGRFSGRQFSNSRSEMNVSTLELGDSALYLCASSSPSVSTEAFFGQGTRLTVV.

This clone was observed a few times. The chain is built from TRBV7-6 and TRBJ2-5, with TRBD1 as a possible D gene (5 bases). Trimming cost V 1 base and J 9 bases, with 6 bases left between them. The CDR3 length is 11 residues. The germline V gene has CDR1 SGHVS and CDR2 FNYEAQ. CDR3 coding DNA: TGTGCCAGCAGCTTAGTGGGGCCCCAGTACTTC. It specifies CASSLVGPQYF.

The CDR3 spells CASSYSGGASFF. CDR3 coding DNA: TGTGCCAGCAGTTACTCGGGCGGGGCCTCGTTCTTC. The V call is TRBV6-5, the J call TRBJ2-1; weak D call: TRBD2 (6 bases). This CDR3 spans 12 amino acids. V lost 0 bases, J lost 15 bases, and 12 bases lay in between. Germline loops: CDR1 MNHEY, CDR2 SVGAGI.

The DNA of the CDR3 is TGTGCCAGCAGTTTCAGTAGCGTTGGTGAGCAGTTCTTC. It encodes CASSFSSVGEQFF. The chain joins TRBV27 to TRBJ2-1; weak D call: TRBD2 (5 bases). Trimming left V 3 bases short and J 9 bases short, with 12 bases between. The CDR3 contains 13 residues. Germline CDR1 and CDR2: MNHEY and SMNVEV (reference sequence).

The V gene is TRBV15, the J gene TRBJ1-1; 7 positions agree with TRBD1. Per germline, CDR1 LNHNV and CDR2 YYDKDF (reference sequence). The CDR3 loop spans 12 amino acids. The ends lost 5 bases at V and 7 bases at J; junction bases unmatched: 4. The CDR3 region is CATSAGTVEAFF. The CDR3 coding sequence is TGTGCCACCAGCGCCGGGACAGTTGAAGCTTTCTTT.

V gene TRBV7-2 combines with J gene TRBJ2-7, with TRBD2 matching over 9 bases. The CDR3 is made up of 15 amino acids. Germline loops: CDR1 SGHTA, CDR2 FQGNSA. Trimming took 1 base from V and 2 from J; bases not matched to a gene: 3. The CDR3 nucleotides are TGTGCCAGCAGCTTAGGACTAGCGGAGACCTACGAGCAGTACTTC. It is translated as CASSLGLAETYEQYF.

The chain recombines TRBV19 with TRBJ1-4; 7 bases match TRBD1. CDR3 size: 13 residues. Germline trimming cut 5 bases from V and 11 bases from J; bases unmatched to any gene: 8. CDR1 LNHDA and CDR2 SQIVND come from the germline V gene (reference sequence). The CDR3 region has the DNA TGTGCCAGTAGTTCCTCCACAGGGGAGAAACTGTTTTTT. Protein: CASSSSTGEKLFF.

The J gene is TRBJ2-7, the V gene TRBV10-3, with 8 bases matching TRBD2. With V trimmed by 3 bases and J by 2 bases, 12 bases remained unmatched. In germline, CDR1 is ENHRY, CDR2 SYGVKD. This CDR3 has 17 amino acids. The CDR3 region is CAISDPHRLSGTYEQYF. Here the CDR3 DNA reads TGTGCCATCAGTGATCCGCACAGGCTTAGCGGGACCTACGAGCAGTACTTC.

V usage is TRBV2 and J usage is TRBJ2-7; the D gene is possibly TRBD1 (6 bases). The length of the CDR3 is 13 residues. Trimming removed 5 bases at V and 2 bases at J, with 10 bases between. In germline, CDR1 is SNHLY, CDR2 FYNNEI. CDR3 DNA sequence: TGTGCCAGCAGTAACAGGGCTGCCTACGAGCAGTACTTC. Amino acids: CASSNRAAYEQYF.

The chain couples TRBV29-1 to TRBJ2-7, with D possibly matching TRBD2 (6 bases). CDR1 and CDR2 (germline): SQVTM, ANQGSEA. The CDR3 extends over 14 amino acids. V dropped 4 bases and J dropped 4 bases, with 17 bases sitting between them. CDR3 sequence: CSVGGDESMYEQYF. The CDR3 DNA sequence: TGCAGCGTTGGGGGGGACGAGTCAATGTACGAGCAGTACTTC.

The CDR3 region has the DNA TGCGCCAGCAACTCTAACACTGAAGCTTTCTTT. Residues: CASNSNTEAFF. The rearrangement uses TRBV5-1 and TRBJ1-1; D call uncertain. This CDR3 has 11 residues. V lost 6 bases and J 2 bases, leaving 5 bases between the germline ends. Looked up from germline, CDR1 is SGHRS and CDR2 is YFSETQ.

J is TRBJ1-2 and V is TRBV4-3; D is perhaps TRBD1 (6 bases). Germline CDR1 and CDR2: LGHNA and YSLEER. Trimming left V 0 bases short and J 4 bases short, with 9 bases between. The CDR3 totals 14 residues. The CDR3 reads CASSQDQGFYGYTF. Written as DNA, the CDR3 is TGCGCCAGCAGCCAAGATCAGGGGTTCTATGGCTACACCTTC.

This clone appeared a single time. The rearrangement links TRBV4-1 to TRBJ1-2; a weak D match, TRBD1 (6 bases). This CDR3 contains 11 residues. The V and J ends lost 5 bases and 8 bases respectively, with 9 bases between them. CDR1 is MGHRA, CDR2 YSYEKL, per germline. CDR3 sequence reads: CASSYRDGYTF. The DNA of the CDR3 is TGCGCCAGCAGCTACAGGGACGGCTACACCTTC.

This clone was observed a handful of times. The rearrangement links TRBV5-4 to TRBJ1-2; D is perhaps TRBD1 (5 bases). The CDR3 covers 13 residues. Germline CDR1 reads SGHNT; CDR2 reads YYREEE (reference sequence). Trimming took 4 bases from V and 4 from J, leaving 11 bases between them. The CDR3 spells CASSLDNRYGYTF. For the CDR3, the DNA is TGTGCCAGCAGCCTGGACAACCGCTATGGCTACACCTTC.

This clone was counted only a few times. This chain uses TRBV30 with TRBJ1-2; the D is unclear. Per the germline V gene, CDR1 is GTSNPN and CDR2 is SVGIG (reference sequence). The germline V and J ends were trimmed by 5 bases and 8 bases, with 12 bases remaining between them. This CDR3 contains 11 residues. DNA of the CDR3: TGTGCCTGGGGACTCGCGGCGGGCTACACCTTC. Amino acid sequence: CAWGLAAGYTF.

This chain uses TRBV27 with TRBJ2-1, with 7 bases aligning to TRBD1. The germline V gene has CDR1 MNHEY and CDR2 SMNVEV (reference sequence). This CDR3 comprises 11 residues. The junction had 3 bases not matched to a gene; V was cut back by 9 bases and J by 7 bases. As DNA, the CDR3 is TGTGCCAGTCACAGGGGTAATGAGCAGTTCTTC. Protein sequence: CASHRGNEQFF.

The chain employs TRBV7-8 and TRBJ1-1, with D unresolved. Between the trimmed V and J ends, which lost 1 base and 5 bases, there was a span of 14 bases. The CDR3 has 15 residues. Germline values: CDR1 SGHVS, CDR2 FQNEAQ. This CDR3 is CASSLVGSRRTEAFF. Here the CDR3 DNA reads TGTGCCAGCAGCTTAGTAGGATCTCGGAGGACTGAAGCTTTCTTT.

CDR3 in amino acids: CASSRDYSYEQYF. The CDR3 nucleotides are TGTGCCAGCAGCCGGGACTACTCCTACGAGCAGTACTTC. The chain couples TRBV6-5 to TRBJ2-5; 7 nucleotides align to TRBD2. With the DNA end fitting TRBJ2-7 better, the J assignment may be wrong. Per the germline V gene, CDR1 is MNHEY and CDR2 is SVGAGI. CDR3 length: 13 amino acids.

The chain links TRBV7-6 to TRBJ2-5, with TRBD2 matching 10 bases. The trim removed 1 base at V and 4 bases at J, leaving 6 bases unmatched. Germline V gene sequence: CDR1 SGHVS, CDR2 FNYEAQ. This CDR3 is 16 amino acids long. The CDR3 sequence is CASSLDSGRRGETQYF. Here the CDR3 DNA reads TGTGCCAGCAGCTTAGATAGCGGGAGGCGGGGAGAGACCCAGTACTTC.

The J gene is TRBJ1-2, the V gene TRBV6-5, with 10 bases fitting TRBD1. Germline values: CDR1 MNHEY, CDR2 SVGAGI. V shed 2 bases, J shed 8 bases, and the junction held 5 bases outside the gene matches. The CDR3 runs to 14 residues. CDR3 amino acids: CASSYGGGQGGYTF. CDR3 sequence (DNA): TGTGCCAGCAGTTACGGGGGGGGACAGGGGGGCTACACCTTC.

This clone was found many times. This chain links TRBV7-8 with TRBJ1-2, with 9 bases identical to TRBD1. CDR1 and CDR2 from the germline V gene are SGHVS and FQNEAQ. The CDR3 extends over 17 amino acids. V dropped 3 bases and J dropped 2; count of bases not matched to a gene: 10. The CDR3 nucleotides read TGTGCCAGCAGCTTTTCCGGGACAGGGAGGTCAAACTATGGCTACACCTTC. Translating gives CASSFSGTGRSNYGYTF.

V usage is TRBV4-1 and J usage is TRBJ2-1, with 11 positions matching TRBD1. The CDR3 spans 17 residues. From germline, CDR1 is MGHRA and CDR2 YSYEKL. V was clipped by 5 bases and J by 4 bases; unmatched bases: 10. The CDR3 protein is CASSSLPGTGGYNEQFF. The CDR3 DNA sequence: TGCGCCAGCAGCTCACTACCCGGGACAGGGGGATACAATGAGCAGTTCTTC.

The CDR3 coding sequence is TGTGCCAGCAGTTCCCTTTCCTACAATGAGCAGTTCTTC. Its protein is CASSSLSYNEQFF. The genes are TRBV27 and TRBJ2-1; D remains unclear. V lost 4 bases, J lost 1 base, and 5 bases lay in between. This CDR3 is built from 13 residues. Germline CDR1 and CDR2: MNHEY and SMNVEV (reference sequence).

The CDR3 DNA reads TGTGCCAGCAGCACCGGGACAGGGGACACCGGGGAGCTGTTTTTT. As protein: CASSTGTGDTGELFF. The genes are TRBV7-9 and TRBJ2-2; 10 nucleotides agree with TRBD1. The CDR3 extends over 15 amino acids. Trimming at V came to 5 bases and at J to 3 bases, leaving 3 bases not matched to a gene. The V gene's germline CDR1 is SEHNR and CDR2 FQNEAQ (reference sequence).

The J gene is TRBJ1-3, the V gene TRBV4-1; 7 bases agree with TRBD1. The junction had 3 bases not matched to a gene; V was cut back by 0 bases and J by 4 bases. The germline gives CDR1 MGHRA, CDR2 YSYEKL. This CDR3 comprises 15 residues. The CDR3 region has the DNA TGCGCCAGCAGCCAAGAGGGGACAGCAGGAAACACCATATATTTT. Its protein product is CASSQEGTAGNTIYF.

The chain carries TRBV2 and TRBJ2-5; D remains ambiguous. Per the germline V gene, CDR1 is SNHLY and CDR2 is FYNNEI. The V end lost 9 bases, the J end lost 5 bases, and 16 bases lay between the germline ends. The CDR3 totals 13 residues. The CDR3 nucleotides are TGTGCCAGGGCTTCGGGTACTGGGGAGACCCAGTACTTC. The encoded protein is CARASGTGETQYF.